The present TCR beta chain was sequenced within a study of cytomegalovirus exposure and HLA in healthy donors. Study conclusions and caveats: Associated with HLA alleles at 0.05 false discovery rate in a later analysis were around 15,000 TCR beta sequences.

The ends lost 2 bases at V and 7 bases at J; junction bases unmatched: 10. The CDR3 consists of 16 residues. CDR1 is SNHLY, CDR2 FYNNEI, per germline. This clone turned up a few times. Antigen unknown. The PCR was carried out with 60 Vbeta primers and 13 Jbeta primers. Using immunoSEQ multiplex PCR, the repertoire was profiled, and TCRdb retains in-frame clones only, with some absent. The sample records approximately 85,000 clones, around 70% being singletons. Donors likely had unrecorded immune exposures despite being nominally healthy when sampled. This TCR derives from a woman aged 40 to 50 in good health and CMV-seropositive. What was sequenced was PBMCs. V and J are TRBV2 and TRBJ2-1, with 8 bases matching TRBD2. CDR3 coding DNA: TGTGCCAGCAGTGAAAGGGTAGCGGGGAGAAGAAATGAGCAGTTCTTC. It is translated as CASSERVAGRRNEQFF.